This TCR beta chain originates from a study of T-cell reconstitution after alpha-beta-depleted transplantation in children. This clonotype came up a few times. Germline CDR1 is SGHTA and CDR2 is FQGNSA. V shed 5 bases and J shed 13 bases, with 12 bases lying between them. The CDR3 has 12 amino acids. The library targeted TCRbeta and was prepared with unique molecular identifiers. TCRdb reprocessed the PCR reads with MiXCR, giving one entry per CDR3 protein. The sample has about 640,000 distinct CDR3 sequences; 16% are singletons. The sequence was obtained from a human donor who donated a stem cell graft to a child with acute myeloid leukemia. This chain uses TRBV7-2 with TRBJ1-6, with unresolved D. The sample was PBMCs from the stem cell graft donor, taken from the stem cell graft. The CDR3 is CASSPVRFPLHF. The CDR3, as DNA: TGTGCCAGCAGCCCCGTGCGGTTTCCCCTCCACTTT.